The 32 T cell receptor beta chains in this list originate from one sample, sequenced in a study of blood T cells in healthy people across ages. PCR was performed a second time for about 6 to 11 cycles using a sample-barcoded 5' primer and a J-beta primer mix. TCRdb recomputed calls from the 5' RACE reads with MiXCR, one row per CDR3 protein. The table has roughly 1.9 million distinct CDR3 sequences, 39% seen once. Input material: blood. These receptors all stem from a human donor in good health.

This clonotype was found a few times. The chain joins TRBV4-1 to TRBJ2-4, with 7 bases matching TRBD1. V lost 1 base, J lost 13 bases, and 4 bases stayed unmatched. This CDR3 has 12 residues. Germline V lookup: CDR1 MGHRA, CDR2 YSYEKL. DNA of the CDR3: TGCGCCAGCAGCCAAGTGGGACAGAAGCAGTACTTC. Translating gives CASSQVGQKQYF.

The chain uses TRBV28 and TRBJ2-7, with a possible D match to TRBD1 (6 bases). The germline V gene encodes CDR1 MDHEN and CDR2 SYDVKM. V was pared by 5 bases and J by 8 bases, with 13 bases between. This CDR3 has 12 amino acids. This CDR3 is CASSTTGFKQYF. CDR3 nucleotides: TGTGCCAGCAGTACTACAGGGTTCAAGCAGTACTTC. Supplemented by reference TRBV28 and TRBJ2-7, the full variable domain reads DVKVTQSSRYLVKRTGEKVFLECVQDMDHENMFWYRQDPGLGLRLIYFSYDVKMKEKGDIPEGYSVSREKKERFSLILESASTNQTSMYLCASSTTGFKQYFGPGTRLTVT.

Concerning this clonotype: One junction end disagrees with the germline gene, perhaps due to a read error. The chain is built from TRBV5-1 and TRBJ2-3; 10 bases align to TRBD1. The germline V gene has CDR1 SGHRS and CDR2 YFSETQ. The CDR3 has 14 residues. The CDR3, as DNA: TGCGCCCGCAGCGCGGGACAGGGGCGAGATACGCAGTATTTT. Protein: CARSAGQGRDTQYF.

The rearrangement links TRBV5-5 to TRBJ1-4, with D possibly being TRBD1 (5 bases). There are 13 residues in the CDR3. V dropped 5 bases and J dropped 4 bases, with 9 bases sitting between them. Germline V CDR1 and CDR2: SGHKS, YYEKEE (reference sequence). Here the CDR3 DNA reads TGTGCCAGCAGTGACAGCAATAATGAAAAACTGTTTTTT. This encodes CASSDSNNEKLFF.

The chain carries TRBV7-9 and TRBJ2-5, with 10 bases matching TRBD2. Looked up from germline, CDR1 is SEHNR and CDR2 is FQNEAQ (reference sequence). This CDR3 spans 19 amino acids. With 5 bases clipped from V and 3 bases from J, the junction kept 18 bases outside the gene matches. The CDR3 here is CASSQRQGLALTWEETQYF. CDR3 sequence (DNA): TGTGCCAGCAGCCAGAGACAGGGACTAGCGCTCACCTGGGAAGAGACCCAGTACTTC.

This clonotype was seen more than once but under ten times. This chain links TRBV20-1 with TRBJ2-5; D is undetermined. The V and J ends lost 4 bases and 7 bases respectively, with 16 bases between them. The CDR3 consists of 13 residues. CDR1 is DFQATT, CDR2 SNEGSKA, per germline (reference sequence). CDR3 residues: CSAITFSFGTQYF. The CDR3 bases are TGCAGTGCTATTACTTTCTCCTTTGGGACCCAGTACTTC.

The chain has TRBV28 and TRBJ1-2; D not resolved. The CDR3 totals 15 residues. V dropped 6 bases and J dropped 3 bases, with 17 bases sitting between them. Germline V gene data show CDR1 as MDHEN and CDR2 as SYDVKM. The CDR3 is CASREGGGNDYGYTF. The CDR3 DNA reads as TGTGCCAGCAGGGAAGGAGGCGGGAATGACTATGGCTACACCTTC.

At least ten counts were recorded for this clonotype. This chain uses TRBV20-1 with TRBJ2-1, with D possibly matching TRBD2 (6 bases). Germline V gene sequence: CDR1 DFQATT, CDR2 SNEGSKA (reference sequence). Trimming pared 5 bases from V and 6 bases from J, leaving 17 bases between. The CDR3 loop spans 14 amino acids. This CDR3 is CSAGILRDFNEQFF. In DNA form, the CDR3 reads TGCAGTGCTGGGATCCTGAGGGACTTCAATGAGCAGTTCTTC.

The chain joins TRBV28 to TRBJ1-2, with a weak D call TRBD1 (6 bases). Looked up from germline, CDR1 is MDHEN and CDR2 is SYDVKM. V was clipped by 6 bases and J by 4 bases, with 15 bases between them. This CDR3 spans 14 amino acids. The CDR3 here is CASSAPGAGYGYTF. The CDR3 bases are TGTGCCAGCAGCGCGCCGGGGGCGGGCTATGGCTACACCTTC.

This clonotype was observed many times. The V and J genes are TRBV20-1 and TRBJ2-6, with D uncertain. From germline, CDR1 is DFQATT and CDR2 SNEGSKA (reference sequence). The CDR3 loop spans 15 amino acids. V lost 5 bases, J lost 0 bases, and 11 bases lay in between. The CDR3 reads CSAPPLSSGANVLTF. The DNA of the CDR3 is TGCAGTGCTCCCCCTCTTAGCTCTGGGGCCAACGTCCTGACTTTC.

This sequence joins TRBV7-2 and TRBJ1-2, with TRBD1 matching 9 bases. This CDR3 comprises 19 residues. Trimming took 5 bases from V and 5 from J; bases not matched to a gene: 21. The germline gives CDR1 SGHTA, CDR2 FQGNSA. CDR3 region: CASSRMVLTDRGRAYGYTF. In DNA form, the CDR3 reads TGTGCCAGCAGCCGTATGGTATTAACGGACAGGGGACGAGCTTATGGCTACACCTTC.

In regard to this clonotype: The junction departs from germline at one end; a sequencing error may be responsible. CDR3: CSARDRESGANVLTF. The CDR3, as DNA: TGCAGTGCGAGAGACAGGGAATCTGGGGCCAACGTCCTGACTTTC. The rearrangement joins TRBV20-1 to TRBJ2-6; the match to TRBD1 covers 7 bases. The length of the CDR3 is 15 residues. The V gene's germline CDR1 is DFQATT and CDR2 SNEGSKA (reference sequence).

Details on this clonotype: One end of the junction fails to match germline, which may point to a read error. This chain uses TRBV6-5 with TRBJ2-4; 8 nucleotides agree with TRBD1. Germline V CDR1 and CDR2: MNHEY, SVGAGI. This CDR3 spans 13 amino acids. CDR3 coding DNA: TGTGCCAGCGTCGGGACAGGCAAAAACATTCAATACTTC. Protein: CASVGTGKNIQYF.

The rearrangement links TRBV4-1 to TRBJ1-2, with 10 nucleotides matching TRBD1. Germline CDR1 is MGHRA and CDR2 is YSYEKL. The ends lost 5 bases at V and 4 bases at J; junction bases unmatched: 7. The CDR3 contains 15 residues. For the CDR3, the DNA is TGCGCCAGCAGCGGCCAGACAGGGGGCTCCTATGGCTACACCTTC. Protein product: CASSGQTGGSYGYTF.

The rearrangement joins TRBV4-1 to TRBJ2-7, with D maybe TRBD1 (6 bases). The CDR3 is 19 residues long. The germline V gene has CDR1 MGHRA and CDR2 YSYEKL. V dropped 0 bases and J dropped 0 bases, with 21 bases sitting between them. CDR3: CASSQEGGRGRISSYEQYF. As DNA, the CDR3 is TGCGCCAGCAGCCAAGAAGGGGGTCGAGGACGGATCAGCTCCTACGAGCAGTACTTC.

The CDR3 DNA reads as TGTGCCATCAGTGAGCAAGGAGGACGGATTGAAGCTTTCTTT. This gives the protein CAISEQGGRIEAFF. This rearrangement joins TRBV10-3 to TRBJ1-1; D remains ambiguous. The CDR3 consists of 14 residues. The V end was cut by 2 bases, the J end by 7 bases, with 14 bases between. The germline V gene has CDR1 ENHRY and CDR2 SYGVKD.

The chain links TRBV5-1 to TRBJ2-3; D unclear. V gave up 0 bases and J gave up 12 bases, with 17 bases separating them. The CDR3 contains 14 residues. The germline V gene has CDR1 SGHRS and CDR2 YFSETQ. CDR3 coding DNA: TGCGCCAGCAGCTTGGCCGTGTCCCTGGCGTCACAGTATTTT. It specifies CASSLAVSLASQYF.

This clonotype was observed a handful of times. The chain employs TRBV5-1 and TRBJ2-3; maybe TRBD1 (5 bases). The CDR3 runs to 15 residues. V was pared by 4 bases and J by 1 base, with 13 bases between. In germline, CDR1 is SGHRS, CDR2 YFSETQ. The CDR3, as DNA: TGCGCCAGCAGCATGATCTCACAGGGCACAGATACGCAGTATTTT. It translates to CASSMISQGTDTQYF.

The V gene is TRBV27, the J gene TRBJ1-2; possible D gene TRBD1, 6 bases. Germline V gene sequence: CDR1 MNHEY, CDR2 SMNVEV (reference sequence). This CDR3 has 15 amino acids. V shed 4 bases and J shed 2 bases, with 14 bases lying between them. CDR3 in DNA: TGTGCCAGCAGTTCTCCAGGGGACGGCAACTATGGCTACACCTTC. Translating gives CASSSPGDGNYGYTF.

This clonotype was detected only once. The CDR3 spells CASARRTKNIQYF. CDR3 DNA sequence: TGTGCCAGCGCTCGGCGTACCAAAAACATTCAGTACTTC. The V call is TRBV6-2 or TRBV6-3, the J call TRBJ2-4; D is ambiguous. CDR3 length: 13 amino acids. Germline-derived CDR1 and CDR2 are MNHEY and SVGEGT. V was trimmed by 8 bases and J by 2 bases, leaving 10 bases between them.

This clonotype has a handful of counts. V is TRBV2 and J is TRBJ2-7; D is undetermined. With 7 bases removed from V and 3 bases from J, the gap between germline ends came to 10 bases. CDR1 SNHLY and CDR2 FYNNEI come from the germline V gene. The CDR3 is 12 amino acids. The CDR3, as DNA: TGTGCCAGCAAAAACAGCTACTACGAGCAGTACTTC. It specifies CASKNSYYEQYF.

The chain links TRBV7-2 to TRBJ2-5, with D unclear. CDR1 SGHTA and CDR2 FQGNSA come from the germline V gene. CDR3 length: 14 residues. V was shortened by 5 bases and J by 3 bases, with 13 bases between the two germline ends. The CDR3 nucleotides are TGTGCCAGCAGCCCAATGGTGGCAGAAGAGACCCAGTACTTC. Its protein product is CASSPMVAEETQYF.

This chain connects TRBV4-3 to TRBJ2-7, with D maybe TRBD1 (5 bases). Germline CDR1 LGHNA, CDR2 YSLEER. V was pared by 1 base and J by 2 bases, with 15 bases between. This CDR3 comprises 16 residues. CDR3 DNA sequence: TGCGCCAGCAGCCAAGTCTACACAGGAGATCCCTACGAGCAGTACTTC. As protein: CASSQVYTGDPYEQYF.

The chain has TRBV6-5 and TRBJ1-5; no definite D call. Trimming removed 2 bases from V and 11 bases from J, with 13 bases in between. Germline loops: CDR1 MNHEY, CDR2 SVGAGI. This CDR3 is 13 amino acids long. The chain's CDR3 is CASSYGRSGSQHF. The CDR3 DNA reads as TGTGCCAGCAGTTACGGCCGGTCTGGGTCCCAGCATTTT.

This chain connects TRBV5-1 to TRBJ2-5, with 7 bases aligning to TRBD1. Germline values: CDR1 SGHRS, CDR2 YFSETQ. V shed 3 bases and J 4 bases; nucleotides not matched to a gene: 12. The CDR3 totals 16 residues. This CDR3 is CASSSYLQGYRETQYF. The CDR3 DNA sequence: TGCGCCAGCAGCTCGTACCTACAGGGGTACCGAGAGACCCAGTACTTC.

This chain links TRBV5-1 with TRBJ2-3; TRBD1 is a possible D gene (6 bases). CDR3 size: 16 residues. V lost 1 base and J 9 bases, leaving 21 bases between the germline ends. CDR1 and CDR2 (germline): SGHRS, YFSETQ. CDR3 residues: CASSLRYGTFEGTQYF. The CDR3 coding sequence is TGCGCCAGCAGCTTGCGTTACGGGACATTTGAGGGGACGCAGTATTTT. The full variable domain, rest sourced from reference TRBV5-1 and TRBJ2-3, is KAGVTQTPRYLIKTRGQQVTLSCSPISGHRSVSWYQQTPGQGLQFLFEYFSETQRNKGNFPGRFSGRQFSNSRSEMNVSTLELGDSALYLCASSLRYGTFEGTQYFGPGTRLTVL.

To note about this clonotype: Mismatch with germline at one junction end may stem from a read error. V and J are TRBV20-1 and TRBJ2-7; perhaps TRBD2 as D (5 bases). CDR3 size: 11 residues. Per germline, CDR1 DFQATT and CDR2 SNEGSKA (reference sequence). The CDR3 sequence: CRASLSYEQYF. DNA of the CDR3: TGCAGGGCTAGCCTGAGCTACGAGCAGTACTTC.

V usage is TRBV7-2 and J usage is TRBJ2-2, with D uncertain. Germline V gene sequence: CDR1 SGHTA, CDR2 FQGNSA. There are 13 residues in the CDR3. The V end lost 1 base, the J end lost 5 bases, and 5 bases lay between the germline ends. The CDR3: CASSLDQTGELFF. The CDR3 DNA reads TGTGCCAGCAGCTTAGACCAAACCGGGGAGCTGTTTTTT. The whole variable domain, filled in from reference TRBV7-2 and TRBJ2-2, reads GAGVSQSPSNKVTEKGKDVELRCDPISGHTALYWYRQSLGQGLEFLIYFQGNSAPDKSGLPSDRFSAERTGGSVSTLTIQRTQQEDSAVYLCASSLDQTGELFFGEGSRLTVL.

This sequence joins TRBV15 and TRBJ1-5, with a possible D match to TRBD1 (5 bases). V lost 5 bases to trimming and J lost 5 bases, with 13 bases between them. The CDR3 totals 14 residues. The germline V gene encodes CDR1 LNHNV and CDR2 YYDKDF (reference sequence). Written as DNA, the CDR3 is TGTGCCACCAGCCCAAGACAGACCCATCAGCCCCAGCATTTT. Residues: CATSPRQTHQPQHF.

This clonotype appeared a few times. The V gene is TRBV12-3 or TRBV12-4, the J gene TRBJ1-2, with D unresolved. Trimming pared 3 bases from V and 3 bases from J, leaving 11 bases between. This CDR3 comprises 14 residues. In DNA, the CDR3 is TGTGCCAGCAGTTTTTGGACTGATGACTATGGCTACACCTTC. It encodes CASSFWTDDYGYTF.

Concerning this clonotype itself: Germline and junction disagree at one end, which may indicate a read error. V gene TRBV5-1 combines with J gene TRBJ1-2; no clear D gene. CDR1 SGHRS and CDR2 YFSETQ come from the germline V gene. This CDR3 has 14 residues. This chain's CDR3 is CASSLEINNYGHTF. The CDR3 nucleotides are TGCGCCAGCAGCTTGGAGATAAACAACTATGGCCACACCTTC.

The chain carries TRBV27 and TRBJ1-5; D not certain. Trimming took 6 bases from V and 4 from J, leaving 22 bases between them. Germline CDR1 reads MNHEY; CDR2 reads SMNVEV (reference sequence). The CDR3 loop spans 17 amino acids. The CDR3 here is CASRRGIGPGVNQPQHF. CDR3 bases: TGTGCCAGCAGGAGAGGAATAGGGCCAGGCGTAAATCAGCCCCAGCATTTT.